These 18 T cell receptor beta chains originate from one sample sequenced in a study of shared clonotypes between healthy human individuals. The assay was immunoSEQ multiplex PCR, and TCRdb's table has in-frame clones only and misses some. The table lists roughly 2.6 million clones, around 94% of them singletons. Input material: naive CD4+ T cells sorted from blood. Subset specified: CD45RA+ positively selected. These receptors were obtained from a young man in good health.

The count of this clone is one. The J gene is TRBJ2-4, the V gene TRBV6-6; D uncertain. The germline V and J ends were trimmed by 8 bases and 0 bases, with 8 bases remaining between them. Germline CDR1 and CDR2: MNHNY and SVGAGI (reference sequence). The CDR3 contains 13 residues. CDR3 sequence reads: CASAVQAKNIQYF. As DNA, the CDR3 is TGTGCCAGCGCTGTCCAAGCCAAAAACATTCAGTACTTC.

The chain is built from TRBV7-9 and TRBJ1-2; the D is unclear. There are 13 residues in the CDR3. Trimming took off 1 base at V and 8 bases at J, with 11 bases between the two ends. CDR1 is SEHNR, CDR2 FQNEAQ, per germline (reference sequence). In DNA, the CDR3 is TGTGCCAGCAGCTTAGGAGCGGCCGACGGCTACACCTTC. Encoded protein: CASSLGAADGYTF.

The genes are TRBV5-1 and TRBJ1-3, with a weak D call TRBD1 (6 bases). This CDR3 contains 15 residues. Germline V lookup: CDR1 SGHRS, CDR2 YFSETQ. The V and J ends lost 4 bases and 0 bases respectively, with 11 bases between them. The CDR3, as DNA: TGCGCCAGCAGCCGGACAGCGAACTCTGGAAACACCATATATTTT. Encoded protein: CASSRTANSGNTIYF.

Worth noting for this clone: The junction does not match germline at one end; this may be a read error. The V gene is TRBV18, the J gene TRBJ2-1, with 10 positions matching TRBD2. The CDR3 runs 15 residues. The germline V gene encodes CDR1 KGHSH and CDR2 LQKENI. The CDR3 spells CASSPQRGGGNEQFF. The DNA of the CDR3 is TGTGCCAGCTCGCCACAGCGGGGGGGCGGGAATGAGCAGTTCTTC.

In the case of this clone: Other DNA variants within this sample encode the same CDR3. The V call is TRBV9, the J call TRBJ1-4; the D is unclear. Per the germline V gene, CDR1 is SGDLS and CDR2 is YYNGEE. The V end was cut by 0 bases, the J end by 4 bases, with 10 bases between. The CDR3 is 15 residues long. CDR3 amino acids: CASSVEGGINEKLFF. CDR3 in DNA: TGTGCCAGCAGCGTAGAGGGAGGGATTAATGAAAAACTGTTTTTT.

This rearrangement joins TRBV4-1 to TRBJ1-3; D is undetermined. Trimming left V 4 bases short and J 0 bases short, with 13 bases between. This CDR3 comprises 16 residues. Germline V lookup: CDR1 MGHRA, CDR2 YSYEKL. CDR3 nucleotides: TGCGCCAGCAGCCCCCAGGAGTCGTCCTCTGGAAACACCATATATTTT. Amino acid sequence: CASSPQESSSGNTIYF.

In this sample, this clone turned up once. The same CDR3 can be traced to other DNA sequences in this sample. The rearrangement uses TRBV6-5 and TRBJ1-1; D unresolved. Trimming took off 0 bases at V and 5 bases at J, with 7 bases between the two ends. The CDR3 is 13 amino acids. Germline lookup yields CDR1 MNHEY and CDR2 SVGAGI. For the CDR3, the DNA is TGTGCCAGCAGTTACTCGACGGGAACTGAAGCTTTCTTT. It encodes CASSYSTGTEAFF.

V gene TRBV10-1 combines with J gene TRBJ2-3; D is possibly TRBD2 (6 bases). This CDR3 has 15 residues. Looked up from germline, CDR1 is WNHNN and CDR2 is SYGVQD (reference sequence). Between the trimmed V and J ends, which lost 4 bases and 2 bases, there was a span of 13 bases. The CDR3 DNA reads TGCGCCAGCAGTGGTCAGGCGGGACTCACAGATACGCAGTATTTT. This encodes CASSGQAGLTDTQYF.

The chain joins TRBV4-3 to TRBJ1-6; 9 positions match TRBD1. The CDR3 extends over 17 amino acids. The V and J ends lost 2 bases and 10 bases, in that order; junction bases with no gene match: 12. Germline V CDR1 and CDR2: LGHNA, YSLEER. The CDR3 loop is CASSQWTGGQGNSPLHF. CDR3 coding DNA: TGCGCCAGCAGCCAATGGACCGGGGGACAGGGAAACTCACCCCTCCACTTT.

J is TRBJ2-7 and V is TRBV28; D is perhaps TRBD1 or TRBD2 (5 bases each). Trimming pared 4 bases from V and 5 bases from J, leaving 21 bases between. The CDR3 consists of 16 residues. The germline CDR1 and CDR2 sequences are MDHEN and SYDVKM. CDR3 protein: CASSSLGTPGSNEQYF. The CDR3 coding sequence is TGTGCCAGCAGTTCCCTTGGGACCCCGGGATCCAACGAGCAGTACTTC.

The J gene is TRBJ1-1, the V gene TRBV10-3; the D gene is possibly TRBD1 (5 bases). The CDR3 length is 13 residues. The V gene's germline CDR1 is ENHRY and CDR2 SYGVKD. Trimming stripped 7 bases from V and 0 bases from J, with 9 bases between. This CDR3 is CAIKRGLNTEAFF. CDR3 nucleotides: TGTGCCATCAAAAGGGGACTGAACACTGAAGCTTTCTTT.

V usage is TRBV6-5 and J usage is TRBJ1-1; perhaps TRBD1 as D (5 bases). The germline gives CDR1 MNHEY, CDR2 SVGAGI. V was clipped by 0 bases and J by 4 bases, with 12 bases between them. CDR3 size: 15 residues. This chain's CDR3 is CASSYSITGGTEAFF. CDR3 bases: TGTGCCAGCAGTTACTCGATAACAGGAGGCACTGAAGCTTTCTTT.

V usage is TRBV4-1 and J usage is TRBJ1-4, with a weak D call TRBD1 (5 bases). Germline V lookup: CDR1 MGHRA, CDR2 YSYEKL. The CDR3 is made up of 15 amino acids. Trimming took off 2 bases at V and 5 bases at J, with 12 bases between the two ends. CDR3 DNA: TGCGCCAGCAGCCAAAACCGGGACCCAAATGAAAAACTGTTTTTT. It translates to CASSQNRDPNEKLFF.

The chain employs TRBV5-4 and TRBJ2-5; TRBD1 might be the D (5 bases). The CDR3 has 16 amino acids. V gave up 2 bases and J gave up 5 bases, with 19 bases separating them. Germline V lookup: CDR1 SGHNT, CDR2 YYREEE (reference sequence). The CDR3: CASSLGSSRGRETQYF. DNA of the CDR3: TGTGCCAGCAGCTTAGGTTCCAGTAGGGGCCGGGAGACCCAGTACTTC.

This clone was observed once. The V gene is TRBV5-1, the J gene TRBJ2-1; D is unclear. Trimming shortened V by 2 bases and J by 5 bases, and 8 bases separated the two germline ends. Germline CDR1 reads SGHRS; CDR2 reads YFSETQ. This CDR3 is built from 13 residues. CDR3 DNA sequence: TGCGCCAGCAGCTTTGCGGTCAACAATGAGCAGTTCTTC. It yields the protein CASSFAVNNEQFF.

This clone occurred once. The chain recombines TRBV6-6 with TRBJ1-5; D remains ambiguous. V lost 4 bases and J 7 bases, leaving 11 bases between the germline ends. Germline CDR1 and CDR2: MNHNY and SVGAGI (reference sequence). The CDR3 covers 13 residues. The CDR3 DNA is TGTGCCAGCAGTTCTGAGCGGTGGCAGCCCCAGCATTTT. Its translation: CASSSERWQPQHF.

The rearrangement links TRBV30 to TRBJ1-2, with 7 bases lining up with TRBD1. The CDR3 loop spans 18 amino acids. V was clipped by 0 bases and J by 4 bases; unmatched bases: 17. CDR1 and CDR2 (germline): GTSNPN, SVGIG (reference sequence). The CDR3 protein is CAWSVSATGTKTFYGYTF. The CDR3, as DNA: TGTGCCTGGAGTGTTTCGGCGACAGGGACCAAAACTTTCTATGGCTACACCTTC. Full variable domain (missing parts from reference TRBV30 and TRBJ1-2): SQTIHQWPATLVQPVGSPLSLECTVEGTSNPNLYWYRQAAGRGLQLLFYSVGIGQISSEVPQNLSASRPQDRQFILSSKKLLLSDSGFYLCAWSVSATGTKTFYGYTFGSGTRLTVV.

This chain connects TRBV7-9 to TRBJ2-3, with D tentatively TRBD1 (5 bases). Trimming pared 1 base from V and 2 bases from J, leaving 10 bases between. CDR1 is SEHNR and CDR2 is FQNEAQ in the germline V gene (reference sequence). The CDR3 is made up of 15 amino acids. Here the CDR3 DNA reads TGTGCCAGCAGCTTAGGGGGCTTGAACACAGATACGCAGTATTTT. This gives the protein CASSLGGLNTDTQYF.